This is a list of T cell receptor beta chains from one sample in a study of T cell responses to AZD1222 COVID-19 vaccine. Sequencing was performed with immunoSEQ multiplex PCR; in TCRdb, only in-frame clones are kept and a portion is missing. Here the sample spans some 150,000 clones, roughly 89% being singletons. Sequences were derived from peripheral blood, sampled on day 0 of AZD1222 vaccination. Every receptor here comes from an adult in good health. Both conserved end residues are part of each CDR3. D genes are given only for firm matches. Size values are once, few and many counts, or a class for expanded clones, and some rows have none.

>TRBV28|-|TRBJ1-1|TRBD1
TGTGCCAGCAGTAAGGGACAGCTCCCGAACACTGAAGCTTTCTTT
CASSKGQLPNTEAFF
>TRBV7-8|-|TRBJ1-5|-
TGTGCCAGCAGCCGTCGACAGGACACCCGCAATCAGCCCCAGCATTTT
CASSRRQDTRNQPQHF
>TRBV2|-|TRBJ2-7|-
TGTGCCAGCAGTCACCCGTCGGACAATACCTACGAGCAGTACTTC
CASSHPSDNTYEQYF
>TRBV9|-|TRBJ2-3|-
TGTGCCAGCAGCGTAGCAGGTAGTAGCACAGATACGCAGTATTTT
CASSVAGSSTDTQYF
>TRBV28|-|TRBJ1-1|-
TGTGCCAGCAGTAAGACCCAGGAGGTAGCTTTCTTT
CASSKTQEVAFF
>TRBV3-1/TRBV3-2|-|TRBJ2-7|-
TGTGCCAGCAGCCAAGTTAGCAGCGGCGAGCAGTACTTC
CASSQVSSGEQYF
>TRBV29-1|-|TRBJ2-1|TRBD2
TGCAGCGTTGGTGGTGGGAGGGCATCCTACAATGAGCAGTTCTTC
CSVGGGRASYNEQFF
>TRBV7-2|once|TRBJ2-7|-
TGTGCCAGCAGCCCCCGTCGGTCCGAGGACGGGGCCTTC
CASSPRRSEDGAF
>TRBV29-1|-|TRBJ1-1|-
TGCAGCGTTGGATCGGATCCAATAGCTGGGTCTACGAGTGGACCCGCTGTGAACACTGAAGCTTTCTTT
CSVGSDPIAGSTSGPAVNTEAFF
>TRBV7-8|-|TRBJ2-1|-
TGTGCCAGCAGCCCAGGACTTCGCAATGAGCAGTTCTTC
CASSPGLRNEQFF
>TRBV7-2|-|TRBJ2-2|-
TGTGCCAGCAGCTTATTACGGGGGAGCACCGGGGAGCTGTTTTTT
CASSLLRGSTGELFF
>TRBV28|-|TRBJ2-1|TRBD2
TGTGCCAGCAGTCCCCGGCGGGGGGGCCCATACAATGAGCAGTTCTTC
CASSPRRGGPYNEQFF
>TRBV5-4|few|TRBJ2-1|-
TGTGCCAGCAGCTTCCAGGGGAGCGCTTTAAATGAGCAGTTCTTC
CASSFQGSALNEQFF
>TRBV6-5|few|TRBJ2-1|-
TGTGCCAGCAGTTACTCGATATTGGGGAATGAGCAGTTCTTC
CASSYSILGNEQFF
>TRBV5-1|-|TRBJ1-1|-
TGCGCCAGCAGCTTGGTAGCGGGGTTCCCCCTGAACACTGAAGCTTTCTTT
CASSLVAGFPLNTEAFF
>TRBV2|-|TRBJ2-2|-
TGTGCCAGCACCGGAGTCGGGGACACCGGGGAGCTGTTTTTT
CASTGVGDTGELFF
>TRBV27|-|TRBJ2-1|-
TGTGCCAGCAGTTGGGCAGGGAGCTCCTACAATGAGCAGTTCTTC
CASSWAGSSYNEQFF
>TRBV28|once|TRBJ1-1|-
TGTGCCAGCAGTTTTGGGGGGGCTGTCACTGAAGCTTTCTTT
CASSFGGAVTEAFF
>TRBV7-8|once|TRBJ2-7|TRBD2
TGTGCCAGCAGCTTAGCTCTGGGACTAGCGGGCTACGAGCAGTACTTC
CASSLALGLAGYEQYF
>TRBV15|once|TRBJ1-1|-
TGTGCCACCAGAGGGGGATTGGACACTGAAGCTTTCTTT
CATRGGLDTEAFF
>TRBV4-1|-|TRBJ2-4|TRBD1
TGCGCCAGCAGCCAAGTGTGGGGACAGGGTGGGAACATTCAGTACTTC
CASSQVWGQGGNIQYF
>TRBV6-6|-|TRBJ1-4|-
TGTGCCAGCAGTTCTGAGGCAACTAATGAAAAACTGTTTTTT
CASSSEATNEKLFF
>TRBV14|-|TRBJ2-5|-
TGTGCCAGCAGCCAAGCTCGGTGGGAGACCCAGTACTTC
CASSQARWETQYF
>TRBV6-1|once|TRBJ1-4|-
TGTGCCAGCAGTGACCTAAGGGAAAAACTGTTTTTT
CASSDLREKLFF
>TRBV5-1|-|TRBJ2-7|-
TGCGCCAGCAGCTTGGCGAGGGGTAAGGACCAAATCCCCTACGAGCAGTACTTC
CASSLARGKDQIPYEQYF
>TRBV3-1/TRBV3-2|-|TRBJ2-7|TRBD1
TGTGCCAGCAGCCCATTATGGGACAGTTACGAGCAGTACTTC
CASSPLWDSYEQYF
>TRBV2|-|TRBJ1-5|TRBD1
TGTGCCAGCAGAGAGGACAGGGGTAGCAATCAGCCCCAGCATTTT
CASREDRGSNQPQHF
>TRBV4-2|-|TRBJ2-6|TRBD2
TGTGCCAGCAGCCAAGATAGCGGGAGAGCAGATGGGGCCAACGTCCTGACTTTC
CASSQDSGRADGANVLTF
>TRBV5-1|once|TRBJ2-1|-
TGCGCCAGCAGCGCTACTAGTAGGGGTTACAATGAGCAGTTCTTC
CASSATSRGYNEQFF
>TRBV5-1|-|TRBJ2-2|TRBD2
TGCGCCAGCATGGGGGTAGCGGGAGCTTCCGGGGAGCTGTTTTTT
CASMGVAGASGELFF
>TRBV21-1|-|TRBJ1-4|-
TGTGCCAGCAGCAACGACCGGGACAGTAATGAAAAACTGTTTTTT
CASSNDRDSNEKLFF
>TRBV5-1|-|TRBJ2-2|-
TGCGCCAGCAGCTACGACTCGGGGCAGCGAACCACCGGGGAGCTGTTTTTT
CASSYDSGQRTTGELFF
>TRBV28|few|TRBJ2-1|TRBD2
TGTGCCAGCAGGGGCCTGACTAGCGGGTTGTACAATGAGCAGTTCTTC
CASRGLTSGLYNEQFF
>TRBV9|-|TRBJ2-4|TRBD1
TGTGCCAGCAGCGTAGGCGGGACAGGGTTAGCGGACATTCAGTACTTC
CASSVGGTGLADIQYF
>TRBV9|once|TRBJ1-1|-
TGTGCCAGCAGCGCTGGGGAATGGGGGGCAGCTGAAGCTTTCTTT
CASSAGEWGAAEAFF
>TRBV7-9|-|TRBJ1-2|-
TGTGCCAGCAGCCTAACGGGGGGCCTAAGGTATGGCTACACCTTC
CASSLTGGLRYGYTF
>TRBV19|few|TRBJ2-2|TRBD1
TGTGCCAGTCGGGGACAGTCTTGGGACACCGGGGAGCTGTTTTTT
CASRGQSWDTGELFF
>TRBV3-1/TRBV3-2|-|TRBJ1-6|-
TGTGCCAGCAGCCAAGAGAGGTTACCCCTCCACTTT
CASSQERLPLHF
>TRBV29-1|-|TRBJ1-1|TRBD1
TGCAGCGTCGAAGGGACAGTCGGAGCAGCTTTCTTT
CSVEGTVGAAFF
>TRBV28|-|TRBJ1-5|-
TGTGCCAGCAGTAACGGTATAGTGCATCAGCCCCAGCATTTT
CASSNGIVHQPQHF
>TRBV5-1|-|TRBJ2-1|-
TGCGCCAGCAGCTTGGCCGGAGGGGGCAATGAGCAGTTCTTC
CASSLAGGGNEQFF
>TRBV5-6|-|TRBJ1-1|TRBD1
TGTGCCAGCAGCTCCAGTTGGACAGGAGAGAATGAAGCTTTCTTT
CASSSSWTGENEAFF
>TRBV5-1|-|TRBJ2-1|-
TGCGCCAGCAGCCTGAGGACTACTCCCTACAATGAGCAGTTCTTC
CASSLRTTPYNEQFF
>TRBV2|-|TRBJ1-5|-
TGTGCCAGCAACGCGGGACGAATCAATCAGCCCCAGCATTTT
CASNAGRINQPQHF
>TRBV4-1|-|TRBJ2-1|-
TGCGCCAGCAGCCATCTAGACTACAATGAGCAGTTCTTC
CASSHLDYNEQFF
>TRBV28|-|TRBJ1-2|-
TGTGCCAGCGTCCGAGGGGGGAGGGGAATAGCTAACTATGGCTACACCTTC
CASVRGGRGIANYGYTF
>TRBV29-1|-|TRBJ1-4|-
TGCAGCGCGGGTGTTCAGGACGAAAAACTGTTTTTT
CSAGVQDEKLFF
>TRBV6-2/TRBV6-3|-|TRBJ1-4|-
TGTGCCAGCAGCGAGGGGGGAGTCGACGAAAAACTGTTTTTT
CASSEGGVDEKLFF
>TRBV27|once|TRBJ2-3|-
TGTGCCAGCAGTCGACTCCTCCTCACAGATACGCAGTATTTT
CASSRLLLTDTQYF
>TRBV5-1|-|TRBJ2-2|TRBD2
TGCGCCAGCAGCTTGGGGGGCGGACTAGCGGATAACACCGGGGAGCTGTTTTTT
CASSLGGGLADNTGELFF
>TRBV10-3|-|TRBJ1-2|TRBD1
TGTGCCATCACGGCCAGGGGGTATGGCTACACCTTC
CAITARGYGYTF
>TRBV7-2|-|TRBJ1-5|-
TGTGCCAGCAGCCCCTACGTGGGTGGGCAGCCCCAGCATTTT
CASSPYVGGQPQHF
>TRBV4-1|-|TRBJ1-5|-
TGCGCCAGCAGCCAAGGGGAAGGGTACGATCAGCCCCAGCATTTT
CASSQGEGYDQPQHF
>TRBV6-5|-|TRBJ1-2|-
TGTGCCAGCAGGACGGGAACCGGACAATTCTATGGCTACACCTTC
CASRTGTGQFYGYTF
>TRBV7-9|-|TRBJ1-1|TRBD1
TGTGCCAGCAGCTTAGGTGCTGAGCGGGGACAGCAAGCTTTCTTT
CASSLGAERGQQAFF
>TRBV18|-|TRBJ1-4|TRBD1
TGTGCCAGCTCACCCCCCGGGACAGGGTTTGAAAAACTGTTTTTT
CASSPPGTGFEKLFF
>TRBV6-4|-|TRBJ2-7|TRBD2
TGTGCCAGCAGTGAGGGGGGAGCGGGGGAGCAGTACTTC
CASSEGGAGEQYF
>TRBV7-9|-|TRBJ1-3|-
TGTGCCAGCAGCTTAGGGAACACCATATATTTT
CASSLGNTIYF
>TRBV28|-|TRBJ2-1|TRBD2
TGTGCCAGCAGTTTTACTAGCGGGGGACCGAGCTCCTACAATGAGCAGTTCTTC
CASSFTSGGPSSYNEQFF